The clone carrying this TCR beta chain came up once. Germline V CDR1 and CDR2: DFQATT, SNEGSKA (reference sequence). The length of the CDR3 is 9 residues. Trimming pared 3 bases from V and 10 bases from J, leaving 6 bases between. These data originate in a study of blood T cell repertoires in COVID-19. Study-level information: Researchers got acute and convalescent COVID-19 samples from the United States, Italy and Spain. PBMCs, B-cell-depleted T cells, or T cells were the source of the cDNA or gDNA that made up the material.

Original analysis: Using reference gene primer amplification, nucleated cell counts were estimated. Assay used: immunoSEQ multiplex PCR; TCRdb lists only in-frame clones, some missing. The V and J calls and clone size come from that table; D and trimming were worked out from the DNA. The sample has about 340,000 clones, around 88% seen once. The V gene is TRBV20-1, the J gene TRBJ2-5, with D uncertain. The sequenced material came from peripheral blood. This receptor was obtained from a man aged 25 to 40 with active or convalescent COVID-19. The CDR3 sequence: CSASGGQYF. In DNA, the CDR3 is TGCAGTGCTAGCGGTGGCCAGTACTTC.